This TCR beta chain derives from a study of radiotherapy plus CTLA-4 blockade in lung cancer. For the study at large: Objective response rate was around 20%; disease control rate, 31%.

Study results and limitations: Among blood TCR repertoires after radiotherapy plus ipilimumab, tumor-derived clones expanded. Interferon-beta, together with early blood T cell clone dynamics, reportedly best predicted response.

With regard to this clone: The antigen is not known.

Assay: immunoSEQ multiplex PCR; the TCRdb copy retains only in-frame clones and omits some. Of tens of thousands of clones in the sample, over 75% are singletons; the top ten hold approximately 14%. Germline V gene lookup returns CDR1 MDHEN and CDR2 SYDVKM. This CDR3 region has 17 residues. Germline trimming cut 9 bases from V and 0 bases from J; bases unmatched to any gene: 10. CTLA-4 blockade using ipilimumab, together with focal radiation, was received by patients with chemo-refractory metastatic non-small-cell lung cancer. V and J are TRBV28 and TRBJ2-7; 14 bases are a match to TRBD2. This sample comprised peripheral blood, obtained from a patient treated with radiotherapy plus ipilimumab. This TCR was sampled from a human donor with non-small cell lung cancer that progressed on radiotherapy plus ipilimumab. CDR3 sequence reads: CASPPGLAGESSYEQYF. The CDR3 DNA sequence: TGTGCCAGTCCCCCGGGACTAGCGGGGGAGAGCTCCTACGAGCAGTACTTC.